This T cell receptor (beta chain) was retrieved from a study of cytomegalovirus exposure and HLA in healthy donors. General study findings and limits: Reports described diagnosis of cytomegalovirus status by the classifier as highly specific and sensitive. Confirmation in vitro established that three CMV-associated chains were specific for CMV antigens. The study listed 164 cytomegalovirus-associated TCR beta chains. TCR clusters originating in the first cohort tended to co-occur in the 120 validation repertoires, according to a later analysis.

Germline assignment: CDR1 SGHVS and CDR2 FNYEAQ. This CDR3 is built from 14 residues. V shed 1 base and J shed 4 bases, with 10 bases lying between them. Concerning this clone itself: The antigen is undetermined.

Assay: immunoSEQ multiplex PCR; the TCRdb copy retains only in-frame clones and omits some. The sample consists of roughly 98,000 clones, about 90% of them appearing once. The rearrangement uses TRBV7-6 and TRBJ2-5, with D hard to call. The material sequenced was PBMCs. The origin of this receptor is a man younger than 35 in good health and CMV-seropositive. The CDR3 protein is CASSLEVSGETQYF. In DNA, the CDR3 is TGTGCCAGCAGCTTAGAAGTGAGTGGAGAGACCCAGTACTTC.